This TCR beta chain came from a study of shared clonotypes between healthy human individuals. Study findings and constraints: Generally, naive subsets (rather than memory subsets) showed larger estimated richness. With a handful of donors compared, about 5.2% of naive CD4 clonotypes were shared.

Comment on this clone: What it binds is not known.

With V trimmed by 6 bases and J by 6 bases, 4 bases remained unmatched. The CDR3 totals 15 residues. The germline V gene encodes CDR1 WNHNN and CDR2 SYGVQD (reference sequence). Only in-frame clones appear in the TCRdb table, and some are missing; sequencing was by immunoSEQ multiplex PCR. The sample has millions of clones, around 90% seen once. Nashville, Tennessee was home to all donors, each a Caucasian adult. V and J are TRBV10-1 and TRBJ2-1, with 14 bases that match TRBD2. Sequenced: naive CD4+ T cells sorted from blood. The subset was: CD45RA+ positively selected. The sequence came from a man between 18 and 29 years old in good health. CDR3 residues: CASSAGLAGGNEQFF. CDR3 coding DNA: TGCGCCAGCAGCGCCGGACTAGCGGGGGGCAATGAGCAGTTCTTC.